This TCR beta chain was retrieved from a study of blood T cell repertoires in COVID-19. This CDR3 comprises 17 residues. Trimming left V 0 bases short and J 2 bases short, with 17 bases between. CDR1 MGHRA and CDR2 YSYEKL come from the germline V gene. In the authors' methods: The authors estimated nucleated cell counts from reference gene primer amplification. The assay was immunoSEQ multiplex PCR, and TCRdb's table has in-frame clones only and misses some. The DNA gave D and trimming, while V, J and clone size come from that table. The sample has some 130,000 clones; roughly 90% are singletons. This sequence was found in a man aged 45-60 years with active COVID-19. The J gene is TRBJ2-7, the V gene TRBV4-1; weak D call: TRBD1 (6 bases). Sequenced: peripheral blood. CDR3 in DNA: TGCGCCAGCAGCCAAGATCTGGGGGCGGGTAGTGCCTACGAGCAGTACTTC. Amino acids: CASSQDLGAGSAYEQYF.